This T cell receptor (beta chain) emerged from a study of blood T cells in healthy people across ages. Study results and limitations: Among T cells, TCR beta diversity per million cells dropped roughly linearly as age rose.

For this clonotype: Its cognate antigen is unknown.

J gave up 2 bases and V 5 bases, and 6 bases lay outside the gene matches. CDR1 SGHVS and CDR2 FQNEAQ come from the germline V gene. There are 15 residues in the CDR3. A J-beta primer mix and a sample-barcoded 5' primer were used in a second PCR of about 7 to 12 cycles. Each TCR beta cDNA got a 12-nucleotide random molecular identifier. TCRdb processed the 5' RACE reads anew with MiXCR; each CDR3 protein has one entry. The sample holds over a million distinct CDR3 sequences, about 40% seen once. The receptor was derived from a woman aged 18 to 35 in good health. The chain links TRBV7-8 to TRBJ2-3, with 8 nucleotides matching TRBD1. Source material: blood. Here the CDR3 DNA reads TGTGCCAGCAGCGGGAGGACAGGGAACACAGATACGCAGTATTTT. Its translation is CASSGRTGNTDTQYF.